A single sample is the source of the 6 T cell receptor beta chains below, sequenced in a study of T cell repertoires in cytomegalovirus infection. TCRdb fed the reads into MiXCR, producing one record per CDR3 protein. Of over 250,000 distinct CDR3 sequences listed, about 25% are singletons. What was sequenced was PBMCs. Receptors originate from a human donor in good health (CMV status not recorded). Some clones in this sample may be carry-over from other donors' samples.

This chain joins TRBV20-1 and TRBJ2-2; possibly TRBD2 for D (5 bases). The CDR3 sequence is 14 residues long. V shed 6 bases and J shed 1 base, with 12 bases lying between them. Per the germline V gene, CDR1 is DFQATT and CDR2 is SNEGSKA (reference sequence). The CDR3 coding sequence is TGCAGTGCCCCCCACGGGGAGAACACCGGGGAGCTGTTTTTT. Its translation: CSAPHGENTGELFF.

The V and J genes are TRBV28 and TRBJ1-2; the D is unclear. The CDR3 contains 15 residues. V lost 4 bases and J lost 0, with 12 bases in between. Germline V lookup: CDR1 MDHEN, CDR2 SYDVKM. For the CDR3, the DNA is TGTGCCAGCAGTTCGACGGACCGACCTAACTATGGCTACACCTTC. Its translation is CASSSTDRPNYGYTF.

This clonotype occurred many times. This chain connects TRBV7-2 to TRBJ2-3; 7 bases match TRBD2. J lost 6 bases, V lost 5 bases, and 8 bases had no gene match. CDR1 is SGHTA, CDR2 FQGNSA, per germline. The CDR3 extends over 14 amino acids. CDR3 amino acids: CASSLNKLADTQYF. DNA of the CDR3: TGTGCCAGCAGCCTGAATAAACTAGCGGATACGCAGTATTTT.

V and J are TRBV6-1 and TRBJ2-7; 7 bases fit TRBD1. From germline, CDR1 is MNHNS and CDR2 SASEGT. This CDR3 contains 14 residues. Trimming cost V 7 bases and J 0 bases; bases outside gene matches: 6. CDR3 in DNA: TGTGCCAGCACCAGGGACAGCAACTCCTACGAGCAGTACTTC. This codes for CASTRDSNSYEQYF.

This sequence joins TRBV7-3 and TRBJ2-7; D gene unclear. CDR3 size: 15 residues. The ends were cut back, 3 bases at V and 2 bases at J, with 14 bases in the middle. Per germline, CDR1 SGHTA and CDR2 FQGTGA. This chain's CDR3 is CASSFRLPPPYEQYF. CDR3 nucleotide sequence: TGTGCCAGCAGCTTCAGACTTCCACCACCCTACGAGCAGTACTTC.

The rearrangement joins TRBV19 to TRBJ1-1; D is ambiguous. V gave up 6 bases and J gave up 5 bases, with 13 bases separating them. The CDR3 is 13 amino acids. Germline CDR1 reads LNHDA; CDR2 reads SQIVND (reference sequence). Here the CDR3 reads CASRRVGGTEAFF. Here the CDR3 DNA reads TGTGCCAGTAGGAGAGTCGGCGGGACTGAAGCTTTCTTT.